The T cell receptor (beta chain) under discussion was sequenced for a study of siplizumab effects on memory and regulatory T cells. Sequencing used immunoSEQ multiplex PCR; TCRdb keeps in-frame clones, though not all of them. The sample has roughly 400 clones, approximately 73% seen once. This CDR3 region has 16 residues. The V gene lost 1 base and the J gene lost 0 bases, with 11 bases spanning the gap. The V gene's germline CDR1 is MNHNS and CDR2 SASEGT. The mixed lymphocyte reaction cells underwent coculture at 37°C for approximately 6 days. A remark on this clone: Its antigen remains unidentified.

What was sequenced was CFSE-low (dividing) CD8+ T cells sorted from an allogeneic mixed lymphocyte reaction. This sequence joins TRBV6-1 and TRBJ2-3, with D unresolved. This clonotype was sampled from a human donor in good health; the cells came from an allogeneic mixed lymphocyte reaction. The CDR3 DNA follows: TGTGCCAGCAGTGAAGTTAGTGGATATAGCACAGATACGCAGTATTTT. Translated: CASSEVSGYSTDTQYF.